Included here is one T cell receptor beta chain sequence, with context. Germline loops: CDR1 SGHRS, CDR2 YFSETQ. Trimming cost V 7 bases and J 1 base; bases outside gene matches: 8. The CDR3 consists of 15 residues. Authors' analysis steps: Researchers report that nucleated cell counts were estimated from reference gene primer amplification. The table came from immunoSEQ multiplex PCR; TCRdb's copy has only in-frame clones and leaves some out. V, J and clone size reflect that table, while D and trimming were determined from the DNA. The sample has approximately 90,000 clones; 75% to 95% are singletons. The sample originates from a study of blood T cell repertoires in COVID-19. Study at large: Material from acute and convalescent COVID-19 was sourced from the United States, Italy and Spain. Sample material is recorded as cDNA or gDNA derived from T cells, B-cell-depleted T cells, or PBMCs.

The sequenced material came from peripheral blood. The V gene is TRBV5-1, the J gene TRBJ1-1, with 9 bases fitting TRBD1. The sequence was collected from a man aged 60 to 75 with acute or convalescent COVID-19. CDR3 DNA sequence: TGCGCCAGCTGCCCCGGGACAGGGTGGAACACTGAAGCTTTCTTT. Encoded protein: CASCPGTGWNTEAFF.